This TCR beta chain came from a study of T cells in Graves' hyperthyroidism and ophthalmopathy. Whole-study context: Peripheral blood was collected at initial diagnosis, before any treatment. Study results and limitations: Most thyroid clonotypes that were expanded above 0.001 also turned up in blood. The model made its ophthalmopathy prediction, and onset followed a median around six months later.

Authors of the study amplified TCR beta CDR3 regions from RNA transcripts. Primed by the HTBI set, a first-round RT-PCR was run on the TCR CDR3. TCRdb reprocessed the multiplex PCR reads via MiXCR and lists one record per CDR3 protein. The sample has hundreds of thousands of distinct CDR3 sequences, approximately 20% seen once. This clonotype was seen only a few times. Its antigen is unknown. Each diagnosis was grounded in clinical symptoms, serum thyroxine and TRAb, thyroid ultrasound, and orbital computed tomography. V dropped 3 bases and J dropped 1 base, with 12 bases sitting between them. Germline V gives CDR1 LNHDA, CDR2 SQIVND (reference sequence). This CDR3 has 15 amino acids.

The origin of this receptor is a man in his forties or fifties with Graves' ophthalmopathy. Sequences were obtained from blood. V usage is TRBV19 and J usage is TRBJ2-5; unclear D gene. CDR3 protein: CASSISTNPQETQYF. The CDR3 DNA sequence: TGTGCCAGTAGTATTTCAACAAATCCCCAAGAGACCCAGTACTTC.